This T cell receptor (beta chain) derives from a study of CXCR3-negative and CXCR3-positive naive CD8 T cells. CDR3 length: 14 amino acids. Germline loops: CDR1 SGHTA, CDR2 FQGNSA. A remark on this clonotype: Antigen: not known.

Through 5' RACE with UMI labels, the TRB cDNA libraries were prepared. TCRdb reprocessed the 5' RACE reads and reports one entry per CDR3 protein, with no DNA. This repertoire comprises 100,000 to 150,000 distinct CDR3 sequences; its ten largest clones make up roughly 0.3%. Each CD8+ T cell subset was flow-sorted in triplicate. Every sort contained 270,000 or so cells. The study's findings and limits: Similar levels of surface CD5 were seen between naive subsets; TCR strength was inferred from TRB CDR3 properties. The study found that naive CXCR3-negative and CXCR3-positive cells shared TRBV-TRBJ usage, while memory cells differed.

The J gene is TRBJ2-2, the V gene TRBV7-2. The sequenced sample was naive CXCR3- CD8+ T cells from blood. Subset given: CD45RO-CCR7+CD27+CD95- naive CD8+ T cells lacking CXCR3 (TNR3-). The source is a human donor in good health. Some clones in this sample may be carry-over from other donors' samples. The CDR3 sequence: CASSLALFTGELFF.